This record covers a single T cell receptor (beta chain). Its antigen is unknown. The read terminates 3 residues ahead of where the CDR3 ends, so the germline J gene completes it. These data belong to a study of TET2 disruption in CD19-targeted CAR T cells. Here immunoSEQ multiplex PCR was the method, and the copy in TCRdb shows in-frame clones only, minus some. This table holds 25,000 to 30,000 clones. Trimming stripped 1 base from V and 6 bases from J, with 12 bases between. Per germline, CDR1 KGHSH and CDR2 LQKENI. This CDR3 comprises 14 residues. Treatment specified: autologous CTL019 cells: CD19 CAR with 4-1BB and CD3 zeta domains. The CD19 CAR included TCR zeta plus 4-1BB costimulatory signaling. T cells for CTL019 manufacturing were collected from peripheral blood by leukapheresis.

The TCR sequence derives from a man aged 70-80 years with chronic lymphocytic leukemia. The material sequenced was CD8- CAR+ T cells sorted from cultured blood T cells, taken for CD19 CAR T cell therapy. Subset: CD8-negative CAR-positive T cells from the infusion product. The rearrangement links TRBV18 to TRBJ1-1, with D unresolved. The CDR3 bases that were read are TGTGCCAGCTCACCACGGGCCTTCAACGCTGAA. Encoded protein: CASSPRAFNAE. In full, the CDR3 is CASSPRAFNAEAFF.